These 13 T cell receptor beta chains share one sample of origin, sequenced in a study of T-cell memory formation after mild COVID-19. MiXCR was run by TCRdb on the 5' RACE reads, yielding one entry per CDR3 protein. The sample carries tens of thousands of distinct CDR3 sequences, 6.1% recorded once. Sequencing was performed on PBMCs or a T cell subset sorted from them (not recorded which). All receptors derive from an adult who had mild COVID-19 (a few samples of this study predate the infection). Cell type and time point are not known.

This clonotype turned up a few times. The V and J genes are TRBV14 and TRBJ2-3; D gene ambiguous. The CDR3 totals 16 residues. V was trimmed by 3 bases and J by 0 bases, leaving 13 bases between them. Germline V gene data show CDR1 as SGHDN and CDR2 as FVKESK. As DNA, the CDR3 is TGTGCCAGCAGCCAGACTTGGCGGCAGAGCACAGATACGCAGTATTTT. As protein: CASSQTWRQSTDTQYF.

This clonotype was seen many times. The V call is TRBV3-1, the J call TRBJ2-7; D may be TRBD1 or TRBD2 (5 bases each). Per germline, CDR1 LGHDT and CDR2 YNNKEL (reference sequence). The CDR3 length is 12 residues. V lost 3 bases and J 6 bases, leaving 9 bases between the germline ends. CDR3 loop: CASSHQGAEQYF. The CDR3 bases are TGTGCCAGCAGCCATCAGGGAGCCGAGCAGTACTTC.

The chain links TRBV25-1 to TRBJ2-2; D is undetermined. This CDR3 is 15 amino acids long. The germline V and J ends were trimmed by 1 base and 4 bases, with 10 bases remaining between them. Germline V CDR1 and CDR2: MGHDK, SYGVNS. CDR3 bases: TGTGCCAGCAGTGAATTTCGAGGCTCCACCGGGGAGCTGTTTTTT. This sequence encodes CASSEFRGSTGELFF.

This clonotype has ten or more counts. V is TRBV9 and J is TRBJ2-7; no clear D gene. The CDR3 is made up of 13 amino acids. V was clipped by 3 bases and J by 4 bases, with 11 bases between them. Germline V gene lookup returns CDR1 SGDLS and CDR2 YYNGEE. The CDR3 reads CASSAGSKYEQYF. DNA of the CDR3: TGTGCCAGCAGCGCCGGTTCAAAATACGAGCAGTACTTC.

This clonotype was found a few times. The chain joins TRBV27 to TRBJ2-2, with 9 bases identical to TRBD1. J gave up 6 bases and V 5 bases, and 7 bases lay outside the gene matches. CDR1 and CDR2 (germline): MNHEY, SMNVEV (reference sequence). The CDR3 covers 15 residues. This chain's CDR3 is CASSPTGGYAGELFF. CDR3 in DNA: TGTGCCAGCAGTCCGACAGGGGGTTACGCCGGGGAGCTGTTTTTT.

This clonotype was observed a few times. The chain employs TRBV6-5 and TRBJ2-5; 10 bases match TRBD2. The V segment lost 6 bases and the J segment 5 bases; nucleotides outside the gene matches: 9. Germline V lookup: CDR1 MNHEY, CDR2 SVGAGI. The CDR3 totals 15 residues. Here the CDR3 reads CASSLIAGGRETQYF. CDR3 DNA: TGTGCCAGCAGCTTGATAGCGGGGGGACGGGAGACCCAGTACTTC.

This clonotype has just a few counts. CDR3 DNA: TGCGCCAGCAGCTTGTGGCAGGGCTCCTACGAGCAGTACTTC. Amino acids: CASSLWQGSYEQYF. The chain uses TRBV5-1 and TRBJ2-7; TRBD1 might be the D (5 bases). V lost 1 base and J 0 bases, leaving 8 bases between the germline ends. This CDR3 is built from 14 residues. Germline V gene data show CDR1 as SGHRS and CDR2 as YFSETQ.

This clonotype has more than one count but fewer than ten. This chain uses TRBV24-1 with TRBJ2-1; D may be TRBD1 (5 bases). V lost 2 bases and J lost 6, with 13 bases in between. The germline V gene has CDR1 KGHDR and CDR2 SFDVKD. The length of the CDR3 is 15 residues. CDR3 bases: TGTGCCACCAGTGATTGGGGTAGTAGGGGCAATGAGCAGTTCTTC. Amino acid sequence: CATSDWGSRGNEQFF.

In its sample, this clonotype was seen many times. The chain couples TRBV6-6 to TRBJ2-6; 10 nucleotides line up with TRBD1. Per germline, CDR1 MNHNY and CDR2 SVGAGI (reference sequence). CDR3 length: 17 residues. The J segment lost 2 bases and the V segment lost 7 bases, leaving 8 bases of the junction unmatched. CDR3 in amino acids: CASTRTGGIAGANVLTF. The CDR3 DNA sequence: TGTGCCAGCACCCGGACAGGGGGTATAGCTGGGGCCAACGTCCTGACTTTC.

This clonotype has ten or more counts. This chain joins TRBV6-5 and TRBJ1-6, with D possibly TRBD1 on 5 matching bases. The CDR3 runs to 16 residues. Germline V gives CDR1 MNHEY, CDR2 SVGAGI. V was trimmed by 7 bases and J by 5 bases, leaving 18 bases between them. CDR3 bases: TGTGCCAGCAACTACAAGTGGGGCGGGAATAATTCACCCCTCCACTTT. Its protein product is CASNYKWGGNNSPLHF.

CDR3 DNA sequence: TGTGCCAGCAGCTCTCAGCGGGAGTCCTACAATGAGCAGTTCTTC. It specifies CASSSQRESYNEQFF. The chain combines TRBV13 with TRBJ2-1; 8 bases map to TRBD2. This CDR3 region has 15 residues. Germline V gene data show CDR1 as PRHDT and CDR2 as FYEKMQ (reference sequence). V was pared by 4 bases and J by 1 base, with 3 bases of the junction left unmatched.

The J gene is TRBJ1-5, the V gene TRBV20-1; 7 bases line up with TRBD1. This CDR3 is built from 16 residues. Germline values: CDR1 DFQATT, CDR2 SNEGSKA (reference sequence). The trim removed 0 bases at V and 0 bases at J, leaving 5 bases unmatched. The CDR3 region has the DNA TGCAGTGCTAGAGATATATCAGGGGGTAGCAATCAGCCCCAGCATTTT. Translation: CSARDISGGSNQPQHF.

In its sample, this clonotype was seen a few times. The chain uses TRBV5-1 and TRBJ2-2; D is unclear. The V gene's germline CDR1 is SGHRS and CDR2 YFSETQ. Trimming pared 6 bases from V and 3 bases from J, leaving 18 bases between. The CDR3 runs 16 residues. This chain's CDR3 is CASTLNAGWDTGELFF. The CDR3 DNA reads TGCGCCAGCACCCTAAATGCAGGTTGGGACACCGGGGAGCTGTTTTTT.